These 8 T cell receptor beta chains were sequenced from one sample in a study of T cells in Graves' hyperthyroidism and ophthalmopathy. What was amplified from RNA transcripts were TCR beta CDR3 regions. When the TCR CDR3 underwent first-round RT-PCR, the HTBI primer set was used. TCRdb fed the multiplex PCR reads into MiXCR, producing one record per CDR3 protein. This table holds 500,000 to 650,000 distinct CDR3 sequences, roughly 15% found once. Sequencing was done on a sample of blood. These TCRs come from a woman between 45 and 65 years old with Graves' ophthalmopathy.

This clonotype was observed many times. The CDR3 bases are TGTGCCAGCAGCCATAGCTTGGGCTCCTACAATGAGCAGTTCTTC. Its translation is CASSHSLGSYNEQFF. This chain uses TRBV7-9 with TRBJ2-1; D gene ambiguous. CDR1 is SEHNR and CDR2 is FQNEAQ in the germline V gene (reference sequence). The V gene lost 5 bases and the J gene lost 0 bases, with 11 bases spanning the gap. The CDR3 sequence is 15 residues long.

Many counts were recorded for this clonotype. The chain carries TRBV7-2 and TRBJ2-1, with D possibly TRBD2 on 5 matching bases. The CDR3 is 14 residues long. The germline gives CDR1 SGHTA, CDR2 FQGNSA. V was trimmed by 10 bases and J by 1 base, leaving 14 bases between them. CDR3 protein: CATLSGLSYNEQFF. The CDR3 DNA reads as TGTGCCACCCTCAGCGGCCTTTCCTACAATGAGCAGTTCTTC.

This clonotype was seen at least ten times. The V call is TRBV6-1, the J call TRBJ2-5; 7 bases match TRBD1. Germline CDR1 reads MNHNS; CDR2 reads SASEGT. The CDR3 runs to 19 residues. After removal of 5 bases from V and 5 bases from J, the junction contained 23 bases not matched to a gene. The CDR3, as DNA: TGTGCCAGCAGTTCCCGAAACCCTGACAGGGAGCGTACATCGGAGACCCAGTACTTC. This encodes CASSSRNPDRERTSETQYF.

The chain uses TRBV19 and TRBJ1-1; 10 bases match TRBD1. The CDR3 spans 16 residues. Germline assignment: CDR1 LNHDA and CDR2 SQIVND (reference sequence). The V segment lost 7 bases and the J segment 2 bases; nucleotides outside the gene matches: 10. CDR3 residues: CASMKGTGAKNTEAFF. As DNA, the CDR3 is TGTGCCAGTATGAAAGGGACAGGGGCTAAAAACACTGAAGCTTTCTTT. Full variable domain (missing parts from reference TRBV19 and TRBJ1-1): DGGITQSPKYLFRKEGQNVTLSCEQNLNHDAMYWYRQDPGQGLRLIYYSQIVNDFQKGDIAEGYSVSREKKESFPLTVTSAQKNPTAFYLCASMKGTGAKNTEAFFGQGTRLTVV.

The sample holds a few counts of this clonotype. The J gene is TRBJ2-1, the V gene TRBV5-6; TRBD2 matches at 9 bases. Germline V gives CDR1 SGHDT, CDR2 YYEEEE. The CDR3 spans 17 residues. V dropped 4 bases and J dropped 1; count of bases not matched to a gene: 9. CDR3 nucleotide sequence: TGTGCCAGCAGCCCGGTAGCGGGAGTACCTTCCTACAATGAGCAGTTCTTC. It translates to CASSPVAGVPSYNEQFF.

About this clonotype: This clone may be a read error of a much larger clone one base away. CDR3 DNA: TGTGCCACGGCTGGCTGGGTATACGAGCAGTACTTC. Its protein is CATAGWVYEQYF. The chain is built from TRBV28 and TRBJ2-7; unclear D gene. The CDR3 spans 12 residues. The germline V gene encodes CDR1 MDHEN and CDR2 SYDVKM. V lost 10 bases, J lost 4 bases, and 14 bases lay in between.

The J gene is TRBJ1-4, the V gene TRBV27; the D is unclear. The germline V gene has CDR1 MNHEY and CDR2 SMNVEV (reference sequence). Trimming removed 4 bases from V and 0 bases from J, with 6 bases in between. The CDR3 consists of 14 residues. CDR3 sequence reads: CASSSRSTNEKLFF. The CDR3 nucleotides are TGTGCCAGCAGTTCGCGGTCAACTAATGAAAAACTGTTTTTT.

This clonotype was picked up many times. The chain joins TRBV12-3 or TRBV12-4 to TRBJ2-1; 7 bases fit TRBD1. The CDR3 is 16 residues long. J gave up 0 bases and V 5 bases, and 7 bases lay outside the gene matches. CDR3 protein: CASSEPGQSSYNEQFF. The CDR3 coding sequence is TGTGCCAGCAGTGAACCGGGACAGAGCTCCTACAATGAGCAGTTCTTC.